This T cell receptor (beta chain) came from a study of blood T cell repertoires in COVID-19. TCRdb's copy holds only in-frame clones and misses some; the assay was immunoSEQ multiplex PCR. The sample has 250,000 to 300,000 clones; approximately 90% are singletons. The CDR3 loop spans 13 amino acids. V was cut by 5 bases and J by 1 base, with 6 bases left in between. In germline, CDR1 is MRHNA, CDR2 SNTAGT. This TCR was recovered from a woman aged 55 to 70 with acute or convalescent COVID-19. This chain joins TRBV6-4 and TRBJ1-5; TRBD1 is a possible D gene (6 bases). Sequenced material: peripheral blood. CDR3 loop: CASSQGSNQPQHF. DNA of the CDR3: TGTGCCAGCAGTCAGGGGAGCAATCAGCCCCAGCATTTT.